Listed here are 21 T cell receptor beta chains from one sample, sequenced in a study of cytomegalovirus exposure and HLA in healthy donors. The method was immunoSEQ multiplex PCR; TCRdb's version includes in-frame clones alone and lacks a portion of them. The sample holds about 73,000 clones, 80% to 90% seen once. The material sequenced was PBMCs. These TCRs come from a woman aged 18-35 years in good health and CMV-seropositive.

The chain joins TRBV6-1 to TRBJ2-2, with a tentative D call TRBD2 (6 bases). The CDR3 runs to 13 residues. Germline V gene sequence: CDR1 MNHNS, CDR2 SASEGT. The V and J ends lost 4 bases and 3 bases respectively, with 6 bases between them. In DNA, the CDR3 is TGTGCCAGCAGTGGGGGGGACACCGGGGAGCTGTTTTTT. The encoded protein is CASSGGDTGELFF.

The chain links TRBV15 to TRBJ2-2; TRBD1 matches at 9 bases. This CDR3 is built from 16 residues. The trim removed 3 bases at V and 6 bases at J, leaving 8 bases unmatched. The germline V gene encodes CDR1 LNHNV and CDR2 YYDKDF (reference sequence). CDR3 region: CATSRSSDRGAGELFF. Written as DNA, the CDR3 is TGTGCCACCAGCAGGTCCTCTGACAGGGGGGCCGGGGAGCTGTTTTTT.

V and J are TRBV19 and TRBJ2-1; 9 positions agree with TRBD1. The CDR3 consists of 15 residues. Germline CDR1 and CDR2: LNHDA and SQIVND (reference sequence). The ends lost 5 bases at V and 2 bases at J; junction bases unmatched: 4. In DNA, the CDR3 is TGTGCCAGTAGTCCAGGGACAGGGACCTACAATGAGCAGTTCTTC. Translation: CASSPGTGTYNEQFF.

The CDR3 region is CASSPADRVSGELFF. The DNA for the CDR3 is TGTGCCAGTTCCCCCGCGGACAGGGTCTCCGGGGAGCTGTTTTTT. The chain joins TRBV6-5 to TRBJ2-2; 8 bases align to TRBD1. CDR1 MNHEY and CDR2 SVGAGI come from the germline V gene. The CDR3 is 15 residues long. The J segment lost 6 bases and the V segment lost 9 bases, leaving 12 bases of the junction unmatched.

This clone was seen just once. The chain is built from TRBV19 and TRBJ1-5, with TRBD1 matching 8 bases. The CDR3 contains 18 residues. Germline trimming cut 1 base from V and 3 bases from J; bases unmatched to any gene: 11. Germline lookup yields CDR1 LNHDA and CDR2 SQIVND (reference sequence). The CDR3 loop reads CASSIAGQTQGANQPQHF. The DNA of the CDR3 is TGTGCCAGTAGTATAGCCGGGCAGACGCAGGGGGCCAATCAGCCCCAGCATTTT.

Written as DNA, the CDR3 is TGTGCCAGCAGTGAACTCCCCCGGGGAAGGATGTTCTTT. This sequence encodes CASSELPRGRMFF. This chain links TRBV2 with TRBJ1-1, with D unresolved. The CDR3 extends over 13 amino acids. Germline values: CDR1 SNHLY, CDR2 FYNNEI. V was shortened by 2 bases and J by 14 bases, with 18 bases between the two germline ends.

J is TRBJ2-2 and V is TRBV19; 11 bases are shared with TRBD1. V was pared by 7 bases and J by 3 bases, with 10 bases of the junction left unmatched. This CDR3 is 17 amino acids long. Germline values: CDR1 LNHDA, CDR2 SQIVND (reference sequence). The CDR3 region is CASMWTGGAGDTGELFF. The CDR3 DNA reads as TGTGCCAGTATGTGGACAGGGGGCGCGGGGGACACCGGGGAGCTGTTTTTT.

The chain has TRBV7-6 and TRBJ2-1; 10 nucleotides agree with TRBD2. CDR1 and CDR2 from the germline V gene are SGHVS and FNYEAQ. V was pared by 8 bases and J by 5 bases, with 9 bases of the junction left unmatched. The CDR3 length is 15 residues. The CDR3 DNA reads TGTGCCAGCCAACGACTAGCGGGTGAGAACAATGAGCAGTTCTTC. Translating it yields CASQRLAGENNEQFF.

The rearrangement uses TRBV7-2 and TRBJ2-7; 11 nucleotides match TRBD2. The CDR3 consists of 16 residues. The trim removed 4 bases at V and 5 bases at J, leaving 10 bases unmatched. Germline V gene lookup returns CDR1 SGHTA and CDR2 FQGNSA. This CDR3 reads CASSSVAGGPFNEQYF. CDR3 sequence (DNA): TGTGCCAGCAGCTCTGTAGCGGGAGGGCCATTTAACGAGCAGTACTTC.

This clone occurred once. CDR3 coding DNA: TGTGCCAGCAGTTATTCCAAGAGAAACAATCAGCCCCAGCATTTT. Translating it yields CASSYSKRNNQPQHF. The rearrangement uses TRBV6-5 and TRBJ1-5; D is undetermined. The CDR3 runs 15 residues. The V gene's germline CDR1 is MNHEY and CDR2 SVGAGI. The ends were cut back, 3 bases at V and 3 bases at J, with 12 bases in the middle.

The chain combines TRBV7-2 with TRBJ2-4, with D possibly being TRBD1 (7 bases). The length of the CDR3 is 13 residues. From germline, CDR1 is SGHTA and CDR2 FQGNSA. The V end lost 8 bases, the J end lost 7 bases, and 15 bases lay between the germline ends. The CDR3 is CASGRGADNIQYF. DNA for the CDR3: TGTGCCAGCGGCAGGGGGGCGGACAACATTCAGTACTTC. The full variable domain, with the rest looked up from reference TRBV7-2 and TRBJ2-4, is GAGVSQSPSNKVTEKGKDVELRCDPISGHTALYWYRQSLGQGLEFLIYFQGNSAPDKSGLPSDRFSAERTGGSVSTLTIQRTQQEDSAVYLCASGRGADNIQYFGAGTRLSVL.

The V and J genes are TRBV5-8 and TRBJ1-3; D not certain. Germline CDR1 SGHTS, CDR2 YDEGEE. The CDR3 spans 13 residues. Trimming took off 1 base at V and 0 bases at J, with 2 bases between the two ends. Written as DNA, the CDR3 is TGTGCCAGCAGCTTGCACTCTGGAAACACCATATATTTT. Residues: CASSLHSGNTIYF. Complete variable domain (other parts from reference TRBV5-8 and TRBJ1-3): EAGVTQSPTHLIKTRGQQATLRCSPISGHTSVYWYQQALGLGLQFLLWYDEGEERNRGNFPPRFSGRQFPNYSSELNVNALELEDSALYLCASSLHSGNTIYFGEGSWLTVV.

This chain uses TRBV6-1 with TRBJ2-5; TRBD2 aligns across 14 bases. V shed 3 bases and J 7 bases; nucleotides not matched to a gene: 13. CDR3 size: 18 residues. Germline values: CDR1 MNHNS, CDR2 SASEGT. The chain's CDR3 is CASSEGLAGVPARGTQYF. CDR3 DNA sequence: TGTGCCAGCAGTGAGGGACTAGCGGGAGTTCCCGCCCGCGGGACCCAGTACTTC.

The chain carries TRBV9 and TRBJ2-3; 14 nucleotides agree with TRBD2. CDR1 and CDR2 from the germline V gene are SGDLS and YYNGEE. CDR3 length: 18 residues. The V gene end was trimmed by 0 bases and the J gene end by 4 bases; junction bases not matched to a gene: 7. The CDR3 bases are TGTGCCAGCAGCGTAGGAAGGACTAGCGGGGGGCGGTCAGATACGCAGTATTTT. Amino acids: CASSVGRTSGGRSDTQYF.

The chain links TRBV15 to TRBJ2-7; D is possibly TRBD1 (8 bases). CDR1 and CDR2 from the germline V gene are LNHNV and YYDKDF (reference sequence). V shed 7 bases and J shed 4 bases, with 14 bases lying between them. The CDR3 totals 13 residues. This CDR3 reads CATTDRGGYEQYF. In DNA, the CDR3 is TGTGCCACCACTGACAGGGGAGGGTACGAGCAGTACTTC.

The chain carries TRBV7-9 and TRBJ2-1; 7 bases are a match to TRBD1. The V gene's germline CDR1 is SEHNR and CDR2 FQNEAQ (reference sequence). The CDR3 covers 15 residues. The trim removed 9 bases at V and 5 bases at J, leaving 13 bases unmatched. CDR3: CASGLPGTVHNEQFF. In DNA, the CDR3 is TGTGCCAGTGGATTACCCGGGACAGTCCACAATGAGCAGTTCTTC.

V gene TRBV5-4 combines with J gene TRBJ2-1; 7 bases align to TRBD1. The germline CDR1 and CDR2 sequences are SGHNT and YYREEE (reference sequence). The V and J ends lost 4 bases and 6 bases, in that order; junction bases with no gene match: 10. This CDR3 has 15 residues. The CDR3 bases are TGTGCCAGCAGCCTCTTTGACAGGGATCGCAATGAGCAGTTCTTC. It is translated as CASSLFDRDRNEQFF.

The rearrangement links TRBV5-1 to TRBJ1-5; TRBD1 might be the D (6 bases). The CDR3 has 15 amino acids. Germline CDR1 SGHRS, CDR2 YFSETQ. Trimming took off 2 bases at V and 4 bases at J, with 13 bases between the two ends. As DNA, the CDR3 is TGCGCCAGCAGCTTCTACAGGGACAATAATCAGCCCCAGCATTTT. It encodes CASSFYRDNNQPQHF. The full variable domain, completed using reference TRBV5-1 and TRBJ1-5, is KAGVTQTPRYLIKTRGQQVTLSCSPISGHRSVSWYQQTPGQGLQFLFEYFSETQRNKGNFPGRFSGRQFSNSRSEMNVSTLELGDSALYLCASSFYRDNNQPQHFGDGTRLSIL.

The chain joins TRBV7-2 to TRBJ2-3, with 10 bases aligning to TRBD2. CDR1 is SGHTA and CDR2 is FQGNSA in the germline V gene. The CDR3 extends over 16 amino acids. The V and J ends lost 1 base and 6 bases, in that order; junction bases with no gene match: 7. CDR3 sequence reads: CASSLGGLAVSDTQYF. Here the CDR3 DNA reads TGTGCCAGCAGCTTAGGCGGACTAGCGGTTAGTGATACGCAGTATTTT. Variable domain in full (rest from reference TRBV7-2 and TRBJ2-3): GAGVSQSPSNKVTEKGKDVELRCDPISGHTALYWYRQSLGQGLEFLIYFQGNSAPDKSGLPSDRFSAERTGGSVSTLTIQRTQQEDSAVYLCASSLGGLAVSDTQYFGPGTRLTVL.

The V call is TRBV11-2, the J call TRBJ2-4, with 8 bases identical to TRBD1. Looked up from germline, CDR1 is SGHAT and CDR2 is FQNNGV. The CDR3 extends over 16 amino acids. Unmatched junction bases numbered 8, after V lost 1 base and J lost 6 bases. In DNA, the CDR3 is TGTGCCAGCAGCTTAGCGGCGACAGGGGATAGAAACATTCAGTACTTC. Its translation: CASSLAATGDRNIQYF.

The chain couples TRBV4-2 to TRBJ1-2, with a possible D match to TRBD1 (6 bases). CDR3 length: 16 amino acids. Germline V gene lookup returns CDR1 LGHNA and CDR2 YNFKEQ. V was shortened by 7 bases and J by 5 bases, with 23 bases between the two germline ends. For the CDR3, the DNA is TGTGCCAGCACCGAATCAGGGGCGGGGGGAAGTTATGGCTACACCTTC. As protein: CASTESGAGGSYGYTF.